This TCR beta chain is from a study of shared clonotypes between healthy human individuals. A note on this clone: The antigen is not known.

The CDR3 totals 13 residues. Germline V gene data show CDR1 as PRHDT and CDR2 as FYEKMQ (reference sequence). Trimming left V 0 bases short and J 5 bases short, with 7 bases between. Per sorted-subset replicate PCR, input was around 220 ng DNA, representing around 28,000 T cell genomes. The data were produced by immunoSEQ multiplex PCR, yet TCRdb's version contains in-frame clones alone and is incomplete. The sample records millions of clones, about 92% being singletons. Study-wide results and limits: Estimated richness was generally greater in naive than memory subsets. The authors expected sequencing depth to affect clonotype sharing among donors. In the sorted subsets, rarefaction showed sequencing was incomplete despite large depth.

The rearrangement uses TRBV13 and TRBJ1-2; unclear D gene. The sequenced material came from naive CD4+ T cells sorted from blood. Subset of the sample: CD45RA+ positively selected. The TCR originated in a man younger than 35 in good health. For the CDR3, the DNA is TGTGCCAGCAGCTTAGGTTGGGTTTATGGCTACACCTTC. It is translated as CASSLGWVYGYTF.